This T cell receptor beta chain was recovered during a study of OX40 agonist ivuxolimab in advanced cancers. Overall study: Patients received ivuxolimab, an agonistic anti-OX40 (CD134) antibody. The dose-escalation cohort had hepatocellular carcinoma, melanoma, renal cell or head and neck cancer.

Patients had blood sampled at baseline and again on cycle 4 day 1 and cycle 7 day 1. Germline lookup yields CDR1 GTSNPN and CDR2 SVGIG (reference sequence). Trimming left V 1 base short and J 0 bases short, with 10 bases between. This CDR3 region has 16 residues. Method: immunoSEQ multiplex PCR; TCRdb's copy keeps in-frame clones and lacks some. The sample gives 130,000 or so clones, around 93% of which show up once; about 0.14% is in the top ten. Study results and caveats: On average, CD8+ T cells showed a greater number of expanded clones than CD4+.

A remark on this clone: Its specificity is not known.

The gene calls are TRBV30 and TRBJ1-6; D is unresolved. Here the sequenced sample was CD4+ or CD8+ T cells sorted from blood, taken in a trial of the OX40 agonist ivuxolimab. This receptor was identified in an adult with an advanced solid tumor such as melanoma, head and neck, liver or kidney cancer. The CDR3 bases are TGTGCCTGGAGTGCCAGCGGGAACTCCTATAATTCACCCCTCCACTTT. Amino acids: CAWSASGNSYNSPLHF.